The TCR beta chain described here comes from a study of control samples from healthy donors and cancer patients (dated by TCRdb to the early 2020s). Worth noting for this clone: The antigen this receptor binds is unknown. No clone much larger than this one lies a single base away; base qualities are absent.

There are 15 amino acids in the CDR3, from cysteine to phenylalanine inclusive. The only DNA kept is the CDR3, 45 bases in frame from the first base. Based on the germline V gene (reference sequence), the CDR1 and CDR2 sequences are LNHDA and SQIVND. V loses 5 bases at its end and J loses 8 bases; junction bases beyond the gene matches: 8. The library was obtained by the immunoSEQ multiplex PCR assay. TCRdb retrieved this table from immuneACCESS and kept in-frame rearrangements only. Not all clones are present; in checked studies, unresolved V genes account for under half, and no reason is known for the remainder. The sample data list about 130,000 clones, and approximately 92% of these were observed just once. The ten largest make up 2% to 2.5% of the sample.

This TCR was recovered from a woman in her forties or fifties in good health. The sequence is built from TRBV19 and TRBJ2-2; the central 10 bases match TRBD2. The sample taken for sequencing was blood. Here the CDR3 is given as CASSRLAGASGELFF. The nucleotides read TGTGCCAGTAGTCGTCTAGCGGGGGCGTCGGGGGAGCTGTTTTTT.